At least ten counts were recorded for the clone carrying this T cell receptor beta chain. The antigen remains unidentified. The record originates from a study of T cells in Graves' hyperthyroidism and ophthalmopathy. Looking at the study overall: Peripheral blood sampling occurred at initial diagnosis, before any treatment. Findings and limits, study-wide: The blood repertoire included most of the expanded thyroid clonotypes above 0.001.

Amplified TCR beta CDR3 regions came from RNA transcripts. RT-PCR in the first round (using the HTBI primer set) targeted the TCR CDR3. One entry per CDR3 protein, called by TCRdb with MiXCR from the multiplex PCR reads. The data hold hundreds of thousands of distinct CDR3 sequences, with roughly 13% observed a single time. Subjects aged 18 to 65 presented with newly diagnosed hyperthyroidism of less than 2 months' duration. Each 10 ml fresh peripheral blood draw supplied the PBMCs. The receptor was isolated from a woman younger than 35 with Graves' hyperthyroidism. Material: blood.

The CDR3 is CASSRRGGSNTEAFF. The CDR3 DNA is TGTGCCAGCTCACGAAGAGGGGGCTCGAACACTGAAGCTTTCTTT. The chain carries TRBV18 and TRBJ1-1; TRBD1 matches at 7 bases. Losses at the gene ends were 4 bases for V and 1 base for J; bases not matched to a gene: 6. Germline V gives CDR1 KGHSH, CDR2 LQKENI. The CDR3 runs 15 residues.